The 30 T cell receptor beta chains below come from one sample, sequenced in a study of blood T cell repertoires in COVID-19. Assay used: immunoSEQ multiplex PCR; TCRdb lists only in-frame clones, some missing. Among about 250,000 clones listed, about 89% were seen once. The sequencing sample was made of peripheral blood. These TCRs come from an older woman who had recovered from COVID-19.

The J gene is TRBJ2-7, the V gene TRBV6-5; no reliable D call. This CDR3 has 13 residues. V was cut by 4 bases and J by 1 base, with 8 bases left in between. Germline CDR1 and CDR2: MNHEY and SVGAGI. CDR3 residues: CASSSQISYEQYF. For the CDR3, the DNA is TGTGCCAGCAGTTCCCAGATATCCTACGAGCAGTACTTC.

This sequence joins TRBV27 and TRBJ1-2; 8 nucleotides line up with TRBD1. Germline V gene data show CDR1 as MNHEY and CDR2 as SMNVEV (reference sequence). The CDR3 spans 16 residues. Losses at the gene ends were 0 bases for V and 0 bases for J; bases not matched to a gene: 3. DNA for the CDR3: TGTGCCAGCAGTTTATCGGTGACAGGGGCTAACTATGGCTACACCTTC. Protein sequence: CASSLSVTGANYGYTF.

The genes are TRBV6-1 and TRBJ1-2; TRBD1 matches at 7 bases. CDR1 and CDR2 from the germline V gene are MNHNS and SASEGT. The J segment lost 0 bases and the V segment lost 0 bases, leaving 4 bases of the junction unmatched. The CDR3 runs 16 residues. CDR3 sequence: CASSEALQGANYGYTF. The CDR3 coding sequence is TGTGCCAGCAGTGAAGCGCTTCAGGGGGCTAACTATGGCTACACCTTC.

The rearrangement joins TRBV4-1 to TRBJ2-5, with 11 bases aligning to TRBD2. This CDR3 spans 17 amino acids. Germline assignment: CDR1 MGHRA and CDR2 YSYEKL. The V segment lost 0 bases and the J segment 1 base; nucleotides outside the gene matches: 4. The CDR3 DNA follows: TGCGCCAGCAGCCAAGATCAACTAGCGGGGGTCCAAGAGACCCAGTACTTC. Translating it yields CASSQDQLAGVQETQYF.

This clone was seen once. The chain uses TRBV19 and TRBJ1-5, with 7 bases identical to TRBD1. The CDR3 is 15 amino acids. The junction had 6 bases not matched to a gene; V was cut back by 4 bases and J by 3 bases. From germline, CDR1 is LNHDA and CDR2 SQIVND (reference sequence). The CDR3 sequence: CASSRQGGNNQPQHF. The DNA for the CDR3 is TGTGCCAGTAGTAGGCAGGGGGGAAACAATCAGCCCCAGCATTTT.

This clone has only one observation. The chain links TRBV20-1 to TRBJ2-3; TRBD2 might be the D (6 bases). The V gene lost 3 bases and the J gene lost 4 bases, with 17 bases spanning the gap. The CDR3 runs to 15 residues. Germline CDR1 is DFQATT and CDR2 is SNEGSKA (reference sequence). CDR3 residues: CSASLGGGLADTQYF. The CDR3 nucleotides are TGCAGTGCTAGTTTGGGGGGAGGCCTCGCAGATACGCAGTATTTT.

The CDR3 DNA reads TGTGCCAGCACCCGGGGAGGTCGGGGGGGCGTCTATACGCAGTATTTT. As protein: CASTRGGRGGVYTQYF. The V gene is TRBV28, the J gene TRBJ2-3, with 8 bases matching TRBD2. The CDR3 sequence is 16 residues long. Germline assignment: CDR1 MDHEN and CDR2 SYDVKM. Losses at the gene ends were 7 bases for V and 7 bases for J; bases not matched to a gene: 16.

This chain uses TRBV15 with TRBJ2-6, with D perhaps TRBD1 (5 bases). V was shortened by 1 base and J by 0 bases, with 13 bases between the two germline ends. Germline CDR1 LNHNV, CDR2 YYDKDF (reference sequence). There are 18 residues in the CDR3. The CDR3 spells CATSRGPSQGSGANVLTF. CDR3 bases: TGTGCCACCAGCAGAGGACCCAGCCAGGGCTCTGGGGCCAACGTCCTGACTTTC.

This rearrangement joins TRBV3-1 (or the pseudogene TRBV3-2) to TRBJ2-1; a possible D gene is TRBD1 (5 bases). Trimming removed 2 bases from V and 12 bases from J, with 17 bases in between. CDR1 is LGHDT, CDR2 YNNKEL, per germline (reference sequence). The CDR3 runs to 14 residues. Here the CDR3 reads CASSQQGALQLQFF. The CDR3 region has the DNA TGTGCCAGCAGCCAACAAGGGGCCCTTCAATTGCAGTTCTTC.

The chain combines TRBV5-4 with TRBJ2-7; 9 nucleotides match TRBD1. Germline lookup yields CDR1 SGHNT and CDR2 YYREEE (reference sequence). The ends lost 2 bases at V and 5 bases at J; junction bases unmatched: 2. This CDR3 has 13 residues. The CDR3 coding sequence is TGTGCCAGCAGCTTCTGGACAGGGGACGAGCAGTACTTC. As protein: CASSFWTGDEQYF.

This chain links TRBV28 with TRBJ2-7; 11 bases agree with TRBD2. CDR1 is MDHEN and CDR2 is SYDVKM in the germline V gene. CDR3 length: 15 residues. V was clipped by 5 bases and J by 7 bases; unmatched bases: 10. The CDR3 loop is CASSALLAGGLEQYF. In DNA, the CDR3 is TGTGCCAGCAGTGCCTTATTAGCGGGGGGGCTTGAGCAGTACTTC. The entire variable domain, with the rest obtained from reference TRBV28 and TRBJ2-7, is as follows: DVKVTQSSRYLVKRTGEKVFLECVQDMDHENMFWYRQDPGLGLRLIYFSYDVKMKEKGDIPEGYSVSREKKERFSLILESASTNQTSMYLCASSALLAGGLEQYFGPGTRLTVT.

The chain carries TRBV11-3 and TRBJ2-2; 9 bases fit TRBD1. CDR3 size: 16 residues. CDR1 is SGHNT, CDR2 YENEEA, per germline. With 2 bases clipped from V and 4 bases from J, the junction kept 5 bases outside the gene matches. Written as DNA, the CDR3 is TGTGCCAGCAGCTTAACTTGGACAGGGGTCACCGGGGAGCTGTTTTTT. This translates into CASSLTWTGVTGELFF.

The rearrangement joins TRBV7-6 to TRBJ2-2; D unclear. In germline, CDR1 is SGHVS, CDR2 FNYEAQ. V lost 5 bases, J lost 7 bases, and 8 bases lay in between. The CDR3 totals 12 residues. The CDR3 loop reads CASSPPGGELFF. CDR3 in DNA: TGTGCCAGCAGCCCCCCCGGCGGGGAGCTGTTTTTT.

This chain connects TRBV11-1 to TRBJ1-6; D possibly corresponds to TRBD1 (5 bases). V lost 3 bases and J lost 10, with 19 bases in between. The CDR3 runs 16 residues. The germline V gene has CDR1 SGHAT and CDR2 FQDESV (reference sequence). The CDR3 DNA reads TGTGCCAGCAGCTTCGGTAGCGGGGCGACGCGGTCACCCCTCCACTTT. It specifies CASSFGSGATRSPLHF.

CDR3 sequence (DNA): TGCGCCAGCAGCCAAGTCGTCCTAGCGAGGGTCCAAGAGACCCAGTACTTC. Protein: CASSQVVLARVQETQYF. This sequence joins TRBV4-1 and TRBJ2-5, with a tentative D call TRBD2 (6 bases). Trimming removed 1 base from V and 1 base from J, with 16 bases in between. This CDR3 contains 17 residues. Germline lookup yields CDR1 MGHRA and CDR2 YSYEKL.

The CDR3 sequence is CASSPRGRSTGELFF. For the CDR3, the DNA is TGTGCCAGCAGCCCGAGAGGAAGATCCACCGGGGAGCTGTTTTTT. The chain carries TRBV2 and TRBJ2-2; D is unclear. This CDR3 region has 15 residues. The germline CDR1 and CDR2 sequences are SNHLY and FYNNEI. Trimming cost V 6 bases and J 4 bases, with 15 bases left between them.

In DNA form, the CDR3 reads TGCAGTGCTACTGACCCCGGGAGCGAAAAACTGTTTTTT. Protein sequence: CSATDPGSEKLFF. The chain couples TRBV20-1 to TRBJ1-4, with D unclear. The CDR3 has 13 residues. CDR1 and CDR2 (germline): DFQATT, SNEGSKA (reference sequence). V was cut by 4 bases and J by 8 bases, with 14 bases left in between.

The chain uses TRBV28 and TRBJ2-2; the match to TRBD1 covers 9 bases. The CDR3 loop spans 14 amino acids. CDR1 is MDHEN and CDR2 is SYDVKM in the germline V gene. V gave up 6 bases and J gave up 4 bases; unmatched junction bases: 3. The CDR3 DNA sequence: TGTGCCAGCAGACGACAGGGGGTCACCGGGGAGCTGTTTTTT. Its translation: CASRRQGVTGELFF. Looking up the rest from reference TRBV28 and TRBJ2-2 gives the full variable domain: DVKVTQSSRYLVKRTGEKVFLECVQDMDHENMFWYRQDPGLGLRLIYFSYDVKMKEKGDIPEGYSVSREKKERFSLILESASTNQTSMYLCASRRQGVTGELFFGEGSRLTVL.

This chain uses TRBV7-9 with TRBJ2-5; TRBD2 matches at 15 bases. The CDR3 extends over 17 amino acids. V lost 1 base and J lost 3; bases outside the gene matches: 3. In germline, CDR1 is SEHNR, CDR2 FQNEAQ (reference sequence). CDR3 protein: CASSLGRTSGGEETQYF. CDR3 nucleotides: TGTGCCAGCAGCTTAGGTCGGACTAGCGGGGGGGAAGAGACCCAGTACTTC.

Ten or more counts support this clone. The chain is built from TRBV18 and TRBJ1-6; tentative D call: TRBD1 (6 bases). The CDR3 has 15 residues. Germline V gives CDR1 KGHSH, CDR2 LQKENI. Trimming removed 2 bases from V and 7 bases from J, with 12 bases in between. The CDR3 loop is CASSPVAGVNSPLHF. The DNA of the CDR3 is TGTGCCAGCTCACCAGTTGCAGGGGTCAATTCACCCCTCCACTTT.

V usage is TRBV7-9 and J usage is TRBJ1-6; TRBD1 matches 9 bases. The CDR3 runs to 16 residues. CDR1 is SEHNR, CDR2 FQNEAQ, per germline (reference sequence). The junction had 10 bases not matched to a gene; V was cut back by 4 bases and J by 9 bases. The DNA of the CDR3 is TGTGCCAGCAGCTCCGAAACAGGGGGCCTAGGTTCACCCCTCCACTTT. This translates into CASSSETGGLGSPLHF. Based on the CDR3 plus reference TRBV7-9 and TRBJ1-6, the full variable domain is DTGVSQNPRHKITKRGQNVTFRCDPISEHNRLYWYRQTLGQGPEFLTYFQNEAQLEKSRLLSDRFSAERPKGSFSTLEIQRTEQGDSAMYLCASSSETGGLGSPLHFGNGTRLTVT.

The chain combines TRBV4-1 with TRBJ1-3, with D uncertain. CDR3 size: 16 residues. V lost 1 base to trimming and J lost 0 bases, with 10 bases between them. Per germline, CDR1 MGHRA and CDR2 YSYEKL. The CDR3 protein is CASSQGRDNSGNTIYF. The CDR3 DNA reads as TGCGCCAGCAGCCAAGGGAGAGATAACTCTGGAAACACCATATATTTT.

This clone appeared a few times. The rearrangement links TRBV6-5 to TRBJ1-2, with 7 nucleotides matching TRBD1. After removal of 4 bases from V and 6 bases from J, the junction contained 8 bases not matched to a gene. Germline values: CDR1 MNHEY, CDR2 SVGAGI. The CDR3 runs to 14 residues. CDR3 sequence reads: CASSSRQGPDGYTF. Written as DNA, the CDR3 is TGTGCCAGCAGTTCCCGACAGGGCCCCGATGGCTACACCTTC.

The V gene is TRBV9, the J gene TRBJ2-3, with 12 bases fitting TRBD1. CDR1 is SGDLS, CDR2 YYNGEE, per germline. After removal of 2 bases from V and 4 bases from J, the junction contained 2 bases not matched to a gene. This CDR3 contains 15 residues. CDR3 in DNA: TGTGCCAGCAGCGTGGGACAGGGGGCCTCAGATACGCAGTATTTT. Residues: CASSVGQGASDTQYF.

This chain uses TRBV29-1 with TRBJ1-4; D unclear. CDR1 and CDR2 (germline): SQVTM, ANQGSEA. The V end was cut by 4 bases, the J end by 0 bases, with 6 bases between. The CDR3 is made up of 13 amino acids. This chain's CDR3 is CSVGAATNEKLFF. The CDR3 DNA follows: TGCAGCGTTGGGGCAGCAACTAATGAAAAACTGTTTTTT.

Comments on this clone: Germline and junction disagree at one end, which may indicate a read error. The V gene is TRBV2, the J gene TRBJ1-1, with TRBD1 matching 8 bases. The CDR3 spans 12 residues. Per germline, CDR1 SNHLY and CDR2 FYNNEI. CDR3 sequence (DNA): TGTGCCAGCAGGGAAGGACAGGGAGAAGCTTTCTTT. Translated, it gives CASREGQGEAFF.

The J gene is TRBJ1-1, the V gene TRBV9; D remains ambiguous. The V gene's germline CDR1 is SGDLS and CDR2 YYNGEE. CDR3 size: 12 residues. Between the trimmed V and J ends, which lost 3 bases and 2 bases, there was a span of 5 bases. DNA of the CDR3: TGTGCCAGCAGCGCCGGTAACACTGAAGCTTTCTTT. It yields the protein CASSAGNTEAFF.

The chain couples TRBV2 to TRBJ2-5; 10 bases are a match to TRBD1. The CDR3 is 14 amino acids. Trimming took 8 bases from V and 4 from J; bases not matched to a gene: 7. The V gene's germline CDR1 is SNHLY and CDR2 FYNNEI. The CDR3 sequence: CASDGTGVRETQYF. CDR3 nucleotide sequence: TGTGCCAGCGATGGGACAGGGGTTCGAGAGACCCAGTACTTC. Full variable domain (outside the CDR3, taken from reference TRBV2 and TRBJ2-5): EPEVTQTPSHQVTQMGQEVILRCVPISNHLYFYWYRQILGQKVEFLVSFYNNEISEKSEIFDDQFSVERPDGSNFTLKIRSTKLEDSAMYFCASDGTGVRETQYFGPGTRLLVL.

V is TRBV5-1 and J is TRBJ1-2; maybe TRBD1 (6 bases). V lost 0 bases, J lost 5 bases, and 11 bases lay in between. The CDR3 spans 14 residues. Germline V gene data show CDR1 as SGHRS and CDR2 as YFSETQ. In nucleotides, the CDR3 is TGCGCCAGCAGCTTGGCGGTGGGGGCTTATGGCTACACCTTC. Translation: CASSLAVGAYGYTF.

To note about this clone: The sample has other DNA sequences that encode this CDR3 too. This rearrangement joins TRBV7-2 to TRBJ1-5; possible D gene TRBD1, 5 bases. V lost 0 bases to trimming and J lost 4 bases, with 10 bases between them. The germline CDR1 and CDR2 sequences are SGHTA and FQGNSA. The CDR3 consists of 15 residues. CDR3 DNA sequence: TGTGCCAGCAGCTTAGCGGGGGGGAAAAATCAGCCCCAGCATTTT. This translates into CASSLAGGKNQPQHF.